Shown below are 27 T cell receptor beta chains from a single sample sequenced in a study of T cell clonality in common variable immunodeficiency. Assay: immunoSEQ multiplex PCR; the TCRdb copy retains only in-frame clones and omits some. The sample includes around 50,000 clones, none of them occurring once. The sequenced sample consisted of peripheral blood mononuclear cells. These receptors were obtained from a person between 18 and 69 years old in good health.

This clone showed up many times. The read finishes 3 residues shy of the CDR3 end, and the germline J gene is used to complete it. The rearrangement uses TRBV13 and TRBJ1-1, with D possibly TRBD1 on 6 matching bases. Germline CDR1 reads PRHDT; CDR2 reads FYEKMQ (reference sequence). The CDR3 contains 17 residues. The V end was cut by 5 bases, the J end by 4 bases, with 23 bases between. Partial CDR3 DNA: TGTGCCAGCAGCCCAAACCCATGGCCGGGACACCCCACTGAA. Translation: CASSPNPWPGHPTE. The entire CDR3 protein reads CASSPNPWPGHPTEAFF.

This clone has a count of ten or more. The CDR3 goes on 3 residues after the read ends, and that part is filled in from the germline J gene. This rearrangement joins TRBV19 to TRBJ2-1, with 11 bases aligning to TRBD2. This CDR3 has 14 amino acids. Trimming removed 6 bases from V and 7 bases from J; junction bases left unmatched: 5. Per the germline V gene, CDR1 is LNHDA and CDR2 is SQIVND (reference sequence). Here the CDR3 reads CASRLAGAGNEQFF. The part of the CDR3 DNA that was read is TGTGCCAGTAGACTAGCGGGAGCAGGGAATGAG.

This clone was recorded at least ten times. The read halts 3 residues ahead of the CDR3 end, with the missing end drawn from the germline J gene. This chain links TRBV5-6 with TRBJ2-7, with TRBD1 as a possible D gene (5 bases). Germline values: CDR1 SGHDT, CDR2 YYEEEE. V was pared by 1 base and J by 2 bases, with 13 bases between. CDR3 length equals 15 residues. The part of the CDR3 DNA that was read is TGTGCCAGCAGCTTGAGGCAGGGTCGCCCCTACGAG. Translating it yields CASSLRQGRPYE. The complete CDR3 protein is CASSLRQGRPYEQYF.

This clone was counted many times. The read ends 3 residues before the CDR3 terminus; that terminus is restored from the germline J gene. This sequence joins TRBV5-1 and TRBJ1-5; 8 positions agree with TRBD1. This CDR3 region has 14 residues. Germline values: CDR1 SGHRS, CDR2 YFSETQ. With 4 bases clipped from V and 5 bases from J, the junction kept 5 bases outside the gene matches. The DNA read from the CDR3 is TGCGCCAGCAGCGACGGACAGGGTGATCAGCCC. This sequence encodes CASSDGQGDQP. The whole CDR3 protein is CASSDGQGDQPQHF.

This clone was counted at least ten times. The read terminates 3 residues ahead of where the CDR3 ends, so the germline J gene completes it. The chain couples TRBV20-1 to TRBJ1-1, with 7 bases lining up with TRBD1. Germline trimming cut 0 bases from V and 0 bases from J; bases unmatched to any gene: 4. The germline gives CDR1 DFQATT, CDR2 SNEGSKA (reference sequence). The CDR3 is 15 residues long. Partial CDR3 DNA: TGCAGTGCTAGAGAGTCCCAGGGGGTGAACACTGAA. It encodes CSARESQGVNTE. Given in full, the CDR3 is CSARESQGVNTEAFF.

This clone has ten or more counts. The read ends 3 residues early relative to the CDR3; the germline J gene fills the gap. The chain employs TRBV5-6 and TRBJ1-3; no clear D gene. Trimming stripped 4 bases from V and 1 base from J, with 12 bases between. The CDR3 runs 15 residues. Per germline, CDR1 SGHDT and CDR2 YYEEEE. The part of the CDR3 DNA that was read is TGTGCCAGCAGCGCGAATTATTATTCTGGAAACACC. This translates into CASSANYYSGNT. In full, the CDR3 reads CASSANYYSGNTIYF.

This clone was recorded many times. The CDR3 end lies 3 residues beyond the end of the read and is filled in from the germline J gene. This chain connects TRBV20-1 to TRBJ2-7; TRBD2 matches 12 bases. V lost 5 bases to trimming and J lost 3 bases; unmatched junction nucleotides: 2. The CDR3 spans 13 residues. In germline, CDR1 is DFQATT, CDR2 SNEGSKA (reference sequence). The covered CDR3 bases are TGCAGTGCTGCGACTAGCGGGAGCTACGAG. Translation: CSAATSGSYE. The full CDR3 sequence reads CSAATSGSYEQYF.

This clone was seen at least ten times. The read ends 3 residues early relative to the CDR3; the germline J gene fills the gap. The rearrangement uses TRBV20-1 and TRBJ2-7, with D maybe TRBD1 (5 bases). Germline values: CDR1 DFQATT, CDR2 SNEGSKA (reference sequence). With 0 bases removed from V and 2 bases from J, the gap between germline ends came to 8 bases. This CDR3 spans 13 amino acids. The CDR3 protein is CSARDRATYEQYF. The CDR3 DNA, read in part, is TGCAGTGCTAGAGACAGGGCAACCTACGAG.

There are many counts of this clone. The sequenced fragment ends 3 residues before the CDR3 boundary, so the rest is inferred from the germline J gene. The chain couples TRBV19 to TRBJ1-1; perhaps TRBD1 as D (5 bases). Trimming took off 7 bases at V and 0 bases at J, with 15 bases between the two ends. Per germline, CDR1 LNHDA and CDR2 SQIVND (reference sequence). The CDR3 is 15 residues long. CDR3 DNA, as far as it was read: TGTGCCAGTACCCCAGCGGGGCCCTTGAACACTGAA. Translation gives CASTPAGPLNTE. The CDR3, in full, reads CASTPAGPLNTEAFF.

This clone was seen ten or more times. The CDR3 end lies 3 residues beyond the end of the read and is filled in from the germline J gene. The chain has TRBV7-2 and TRBJ1-4, with D unresolved. In germline, CDR1 is SGHTA, CDR2 FQGNSA. The CDR3 loop spans 13 amino acids. Trimming shortened V by 5 bases and J by 6 bases, and 10 bases separated the two germline ends. The CDR3 DNA, read in part, is TGTGCCAGCAGCCGCGCGGTCGATGAAAAA. This sequence encodes CASSRAVDEK. The whole CDR3 protein reads CASSRAVDEKLFF. The complete variable domain, with remaining parts taken from reference TRBV7-2 and TRBJ1-4, reads GAGVSQSPSNKVTEKGKDVELRCDPISGHTALYWYRQSLGQGLEFLIYFQGNSAPDKSGLPSDRFSAERTGGSVSTLTIQRTQQEDSAVYLCASSRAVDEKLFFGSGTQLSVL.

This clone was recorded many times. The sequenced fragment ends 3 residues before the CDR3 boundary, so the rest is inferred from the germline J gene. The genes are TRBV6-2 or TRBV6-3 and TRBJ1-5; the D is unclear. Germline assignment: CDR1 MNHEY and CDR2 SVGEGT. This CDR3 spans 13 amino acids. V dropped 2 bases and J dropped 5 bases, with 7 bases sitting between them. CDR3 bases read: TGTGCCAGCAGTTACGGAAGCGATCAGCCC. Its protein product is CASSYGSDQP. The complete CDR3 reads CASSYGSDQPQHF.

This clone was counted at least ten times. Incomplete CDR3 DNA: TGTGCCAGCAGTTTGAACAGGGGAGACTCACCC. Protein: CASSLNRGDSP. The CDR3, in full, reads CASSLNRGDSPLHF. The gene calls are TRBV28 and TRBJ1-6; the match to TRBD1 covers 7 bases. Read coverage stops 3 residues before the CDR3 terminus; the germline J gene supplies the remainder. With 3 bases clipped from V and 10 bases from J, the junction kept 6 bases outside the gene matches. Per the germline V gene, CDR1 is MDHEN and CDR2 is SYDVKM. The CDR3 extends over 14 amino acids.

In this sample, this clone turned up many times. The read gets to within 3 residues of the CDR3 end, and the germline J gene fills in the rest. The chain recombines TRBV7-9 with TRBJ2-1; 8 nucleotides agree with TRBD1. Germline lookup yields CDR1 SEHNR and CDR2 FQNEAQ (reference sequence). The CDR3 sequence is 15 residues long. The ends lost 5 bases at V and 6 bases at J; junction bases unmatched: 9. The CDR3 DNA, read in part, is TGTGCCAGCAGCCCCAACTCAGGACAGGGCAATGAG. It yields the protein CASSPNSGQGNE. The CDR3 in full is CASSPNSGQGNEQFF. Drawing the rest from reference TRBV7-9 and TRBJ2-1, the complete variable domain is DTGVSQNPRHKITKRGQNVTFRCDPISEHNRLYWYRQTLGQGPEFLTYFQNEAQLEKSRLLSDRFSAERPKGSFSTLEIQRTEQGDSAMYLCASSPNSGQGNEQFFGPGTRLTVL.

At least ten counts were recorded for this clone. Read coverage stops 3 residues before the CDR3 terminus; the germline J gene supplies the remainder. The J gene is TRBJ2-3, the V gene TRBV7-9, with D possibly matching TRBD1 (5 bases). Per germline, CDR1 SEHNR and CDR2 FQNEAQ (reference sequence). V dropped 1 base and J dropped 5 bases, with 10 bases sitting between them. CDR3 length: 14 amino acids. CDR3 amino acids: CASSLVRDGDTQYF. Incomplete CDR3 DNA: TGTGCCAGCAGCTTAGTCAGGGATGGAGATACG.

This clone was recorded at least ten times. The read falls 3 residues short of the CDR3 end, and the missing part is taken from the germline J gene. V and J are TRBV12-3 or TRBV12-4 and TRBJ1-4; D not resolved. V lost 6 bases, J lost 8 bases, and 16 bases lay in between. This CDR3 has 14 residues. CDR3: CASRDQLTREKLFF. CDR3 DNA (partial): TGTGCCAGCAGGGACCAACTAACTAGGGAAAAA.

This clone was recorded at least ten times. The read ends 3 residues early relative to the CDR3; the germline J gene fills the gap. The rearrangement links TRBV2 to TRBJ2-3; TRBD1 might be the D (7 bases). The germline V and J ends were trimmed by 6 bases and 1 base, with 8 bases remaining between them. The CDR3 extends over 13 amino acids. Germline CDR1 is SNHLY and CDR2 is FYNNEI. The part of the CDR3 DNA that was read is TGTGCCAGCAGCAGGGGGGGCACAGATACG. Amino acids: CASSRGGTDT. The full CDR3 protein reads CASSRGGTDTQYF.

This clone has ten or more counts. The CDR3 goes on 3 residues after the read ends, and that part is filled in from the germline J gene. The rearrangement joins TRBV19 to TRBJ1-5; 7 bases align to TRBD1. The germline CDR1 and CDR2 sequences are LNHDA and SQIVND (reference sequence). With 7 bases clipped from V and 4 bases from J, the junction kept 13 bases outside the gene matches. The CDR3 has 16 residues. The chain's CDR3 is CASKPDGTAPNQPQHF. Partial CDR3 DNA: TGTGCCAGTAAACCTGACGGGACAGCTCCGAATCAGCCC. The variable domain in full, with the rest retrieved from reference TRBV19 and TRBJ1-5, is DGGITQSPKYLFRKEGQNVTLSCEQNLNHDAMYWYRQDPGQGLRLIYYSQIVNDFQKGDIAEGYSVSREKKESFPLTVTSAQKNPTAFYLCASKPDGTAPNQPQHFGDGTRLSIL.

In its sample, this clone was seen many times. CDR3 sequence reads: CASSHLDRGTEAFF. CDR3 DNA, as far as it was read: TGTGCCAGCAGCCACCTAGACAGGGGAACTGAA. The chain couples TRBV4-2 to TRBJ1-1; 8 bases are a match to TRBD1. Sequencing ends 3 residues short of the CDR3 end; the germline J gene provides the rest. Germline V CDR1 and CDR2: LGHNA, YNFKEQ. The CDR3 runs 14 residues. The junction had 5 bases not matched to a gene; V was cut back by 3 bases and J by 5 bases.

This clone was seen ten or more times. The read falls 3 residues short of the CDR3 end, and the missing part is taken from the germline J gene. J is TRBJ1-2 and V is TRBV30; D is undetermined. Germline V CDR1 and CDR2: GTSNPN, SVGIG (reference sequence). The CDR3 has 11 residues. Trimming pared 5 bases from V and 6 bases from J, leaving 10 bases between. The CDR3 loop reads CAWGRGNGYTF. The sequenced CDR3 bases are TGTGCCTGGGGCCGGGGAAATGGC.

This clone was counted at least ten times. The read terminates 3 residues ahead of where the CDR3 ends, so the germline J gene completes it. The chain links TRBV5-1 to TRBJ2-2; 7 bases are a match to TRBD1. The V gene end was trimmed by 7 bases and the J gene end by 2 bases; junction bases not matched to a gene: 11. CDR3 length: 16 residues. Germline V gives CDR1 SGHRS, CDR2 YFSETQ. The sequenced CDR3 bases are TGCGCCAGCCGACCGGCCGGGACAGACAACACCGGGGAG. This codes for CASRPAGTDNTGE. The CDR3 in its entirety is CASRPAGTDNTGELFF.

This clone has a count of ten or more. The read ends 3 residues shy of where the CDR3 ends; the end is completed using the germline J gene. The genes are TRBV2 and TRBJ1-1; 10 bases fit TRBD1. Per germline, CDR1 SNHLY and CDR2 FYNNEI. Unmatched junction bases numbered 8, after V lost 7 bases and J lost 6 bases. CDR3 length: 14 amino acids. The CDR3: CASMRQGAEAEAFF. The covered CDR3 bases are TGTGCCAGCATGAGACAGGGGGCAGAAGCTGAA.

This clone was recorded a few times. The read gets to within 3 residues of the CDR3 end, and the germline J gene fills in the rest. The chain couples TRBV2 to TRBJ1-5, with D possibly matching TRBD1 (5 bases). This CDR3 has 11 amino acids. Trimming removed 4 bases from V and 8 bases from J, with 6 bases in between. Germline CDR1 is SNHLY and CDR2 is FYNNEI. Partial CDR3 DNA: TGTGCCAGCAGTGGGGGGGAGCCC. It encodes CASSGGEP. The full CDR3 is CASSGGEPQHF. Full variable domain (rest looked up from reference TRBV2 and TRBJ1-5): EPEVTQTPSHQVTQMGQEVILRCVPISNHLYFYWYRQILGQKVEFLVSFYNNEISEKSEIFDDQFSVERPDGSNFTLKIRSTKLEDSAMYFCASSGGEPQHFGDGTRLSIL.

This clone was seen at least ten times. The CDR3 end is not reached by the read, which stops 3 residues before it; the germline J gene fills it in. The chain employs TRBV20-1 and TRBJ1-1, with 7 bases fitting TRBD1. The germline gives CDR1 DFQATT, CDR2 SNEGSKA (reference sequence). V lost 3 bases to trimming and J lost 1 base; unmatched junction nucleotides: 8. This CDR3 contains 15 residues. Partial CDR3 DNA: TGCAGTGCTAGCAGCCTGGGACAGCCGAACACTGAA. Amino acids: CSASSLGQPNTE. The entire CDR3 protein reads CSASSLGQPNTEAFF.

Ten or more counts support this clone. From the germline J gene comes the end of the CDR3, since the read stops 3 residues before it. The chain carries TRBV5-1 and TRBJ1-5, with D maybe TRBD1 (6 bases). Germline CDR1 SGHRS, CDR2 YFSETQ. Trimming took 0 bases from V and 6 from J, leaving 10 bases between them. There are 14 residues in the CDR3. The CDR3 spells CASSLAQGGQPQHF. Incomplete CDR3 DNA: TGCGCCAGCAGCTTGGCACAGGGTGGTCAGCCC.

This clone was counted ten times or more. The read ends 3 residues early relative to the CDR3; the germline J gene fills the gap. The V gene is TRBV5-1, the J gene TRBJ2-5; TRBD2 matches 11 bases. The CDR3 is 17 amino acids. V dropped 3 bases and J dropped 0; count of bases not matched to a gene: 7. CDR1 and CDR2 from the germline V gene are SGHRS and YFSETQ. The CDR3 region is CASSSGGTSGYQETQYF. The CDR3 bases that were read are TGCGCCAGCAGCTCGGGAGGGACTAGCGGCTACCAAGAGACC.

This clone was counted ten times or more. The observed sequence ends 3 residues before the CDR3 terminus, with the missing tail filled in from the germline J gene. This sequence joins TRBV5-1 and TRBJ2-5, with TRBD1 as a possible D gene (6 bases). Per germline, CDR1 SGHRS and CDR2 YFSETQ. The V end lost 3 bases, the J end lost 4 bases, and 10 bases lay between the germline ends. CDR3 length: 13 amino acids. The part of the CDR3 DNA that was read is TGCGCCAGCAGCTCAGGACAGAGAGAGACC. Its protein is CASSSGQRET. The full CDR3 protein is CASSSGQRETQYF.

This clone occurred many times. Sequencing ends 3 residues short of the CDR3 end; the germline J gene provides the rest. The chain employs TRBV18 and TRBJ2-3, with 7 bases identical to TRBD1. Per germline, CDR1 KGHSH and CDR2 LQKENI. This CDR3 comprises 17 residues. V shed 3 bases, J shed 7 bases, and the junction held 16 bases outside the gene matches. Here the CDR3 reads CASSPQGDHRFGYTQYF. The sequenced CDR3 bases are TGTGCCAGCTCACCCCAGGGGGATCACCGGTTTGGGTATACG.